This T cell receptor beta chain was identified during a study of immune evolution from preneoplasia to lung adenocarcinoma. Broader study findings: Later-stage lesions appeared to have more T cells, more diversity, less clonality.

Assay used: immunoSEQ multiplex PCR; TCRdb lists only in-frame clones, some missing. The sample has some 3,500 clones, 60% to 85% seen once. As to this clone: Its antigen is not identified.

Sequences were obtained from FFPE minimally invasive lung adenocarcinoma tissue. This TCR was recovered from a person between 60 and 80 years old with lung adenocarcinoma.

The CDR3 reads CASSERRGTEAFF. The CDR3 DNA reads TGTGCCAGTAGTGAAAGGCGTGGGACTGAAGCTTTCTTT. This sequence joins TRBV19 and TRBJ1-1, with D unclear. CDR1 and CDR2 (germline): LNHDA, SQIVND (reference sequence). Trimming stripped 5 bases from V and 5 bases from J, with 12 bases between. The CDR3 contains 13 residues.